This T cell receptor beta chain was retrieved from a study of graft-versus-host responses after intestinal transplantation (dated by TCRdb to about 2021). As for the study more broadly: Multivisceral, liver-intestinal, or isolated intestinal transplants were received by the recipients. Every recipient was given anti-thymocyte globulin induction, followed by roughly 3 years of maintenance tacrolimus and steroids. Instead of going to the commercial service, samples from a few later patients were sequenced in-house on an Illumina MiSeq and processed with MiXCR. After intestinal transplantation, graft-versus-host and host-versus-graft alloreactive T cell clones were followed in the graft, circulation and bone marrow using bulk TCR-beta CDR3 sequencing. To identify alloreactive clones, pre-transplant mixed lymphocyte reaction products were sequenced and then compared with unstimulated pre-transplant donor and recipient T cells. The cohort enrolled 20 to 25 intestinal transplant recipients including one retransplant, and a few patients lacking pretransplant specimens were excluded. Donor T cell macrochimerism was defined as a peak of at least 4% donor T cells among recipient peripheral blood mononuclear cells.

Library creation used the immunoSEQ multiplex PCR assay. For most patients, genomic DNA was isolated with the Qiagen DNeasy Blood and Tissue Kit and sent frozen to Adaptive Biotechnologies for TCR sequencing. High-throughput TCR-beta CDR3 sequencing of genomic DNA from most patients was performed by Adaptive Biotechnologies. For the original study's pipeline: Adaptive's ImmunoSEQ software supplied the TCR sequencing data for under 20 patients, while MiXCR and VDJtools were used to process a few other patients. To correct CD4 versus CD8 sorting errors, any sequence found in both subsets at a frequency ratio below 5:1 was removed. CDR3 nucleotide sequences shared between donor and recipient were removed because their origin could not be assigned. To count as alloreactive, a clone needed at least 2-fold expansion over unstimulated cells and a minimum CFSE-low frequency of 0.002% (template counts) or 0.001% (read counts). Clones were considered mappable if detected in sequenced pre-transplant spleen, lymph node, or MLR CFSE-low populations of the donor or recipient. The cumulative frequency of alloreactive clones was calculated as a percentage of all sequences, weighted by copy number. What TCRdb holds here is the immuneACCESS table cut down to in-frame rearrangements. Part of the clones is not present; checked against another copy, under half of the missing clones reflect an unresolved V gene, and the others are unexplained. From that table come the V and J calls and clone size; the DNA was used to work out D and trimming. This sample comprises 40,000 to 45,000 clones, approximately 96% of them detected only once. Clones ranked in the top ten supply 0.5% to 0.55% of the sample.

The germline V gene provides CDR1 SGHRS and CDR2 YFSETQ. The CDR3 covers 14 residues, taking in both the cysteine and the phenylalanine. The DNA shown is the 42-base CDR3, in frame from base 1. Broad study findings and their caveats: Conclusions were limited by the relatively low number and heterogeneity of intestinal transplant patients. Patients with donor T cell macrochimerism had high GvH to HvG T cell clonal ratios in their allografts. GvH clones were detected in recipient bone marrow, and some appeared earlier in ileal mucosa or blood, consistent with an intestinal mucosal origin. Early after transplant, peak levels of circulating GvH clones were found to be associated with declines in HvG clones.

Worth noting for this clone: Its binding antigen is unknown. No base qualities exist here, and no much larger clone lies one base off it.

Reading the label with the study, this specimen's time point is: cells obtained before transplantation from donor or recipient. CD3+CD4+ and CD3+CD8+ populations were FACS-sorted from unstimulated pre-transplant donor and recipient cells taken from spleen or lymph nodes. Sequencing was performed on unstimulated CD8+ T cells sorted from spleen or lymph node cells, taken before transplant. The sequence joins TRBV5-1 to TRBJ2-5; the D gene cannot be resolved reliably. The J call may be incorrect, as the DNA end agrees better with TRBJ2-7. The TCR was taken from a human donor who was the organ donor for an intestinal transplant. The CDR3 reads CASSLAAPSYEQYF. The DNA sequence is given as TGCGCCAGCAGCTTAGCCGCTCCCTCCTACGAGCAGTACTTC.